The clone carrying this T cell receptor beta chain has just a few counts. The target antigen is unknown. Sequencing was performed with immunoSEQ multiplex PCR; in TCRdb, only in-frame clones are kept and a portion is missing. The sample contains approximately 43,000 clones, around 83% of which appear only once. The data stem from a study of T cells in localized non-small cell lung cancer. Overall study results and limits: Adjacent lung held a median roughly 56 of the top 100 tumor clones. The study linked higher blood T cell density to longer overall survival. Sequencing involved a lone tumor region, leaving heterogeneity possible. The greatest T cell clonality was found in uninvolved adjacent lung (higher than in tumor).

This CDR3 contains 15 residues. The germline gives CDR1 MRHNA, CDR2 SNTAGT. The V and J ends lost 2 bases and 8 bases respectively, with 18 bases between them. The chain has TRBV6-4 and TRBJ1-1; D perhaps matches TRBD1 (6 bases). The sample in question was peripheral blood, obtained before any cancer treatment. The source is a woman aged 18-55 years with stage III lung adenocarcinoma. The CDR3 loop is CASSDTAQGLGEAFF. CDR3 DNA: TGTGCCAGCAGTGACACCGCACAGGGTTTAGGGGAAGCTTTCTTT.